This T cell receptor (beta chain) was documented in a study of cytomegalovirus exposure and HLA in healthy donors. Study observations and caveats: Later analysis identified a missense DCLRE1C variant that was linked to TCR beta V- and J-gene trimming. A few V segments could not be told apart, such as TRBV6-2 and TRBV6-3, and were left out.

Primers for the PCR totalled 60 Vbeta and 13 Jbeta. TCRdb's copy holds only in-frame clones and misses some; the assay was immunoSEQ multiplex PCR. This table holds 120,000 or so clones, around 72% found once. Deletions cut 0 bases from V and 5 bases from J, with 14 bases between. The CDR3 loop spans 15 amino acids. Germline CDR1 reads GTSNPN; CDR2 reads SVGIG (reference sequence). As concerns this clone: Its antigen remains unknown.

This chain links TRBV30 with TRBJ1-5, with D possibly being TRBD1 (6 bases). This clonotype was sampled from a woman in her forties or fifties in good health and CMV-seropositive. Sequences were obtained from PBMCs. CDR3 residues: CAWSVGGAGDQPQHF. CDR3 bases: TGTGCCTGGAGTGTAGGGGGGGCTGGGGATCAGCCCCAGCATTTT.